A selection of T cell receptor beta chains follows, all from one sample in a study of Ad26.COV2.S vaccination and SARS-CoV-2 variants. Sequencing used immunoSEQ multiplex PCR; TCRdb keeps in-frame clones, though not all of them. The data contain 360,000 or so clones, roughly 90% of them seen just once; the ten biggest clones take up under 2%. Sequencing used peripheral blood, obtained in a trial of Ad26.COV2.S vaccine versus placebo. These receptors all stem from a person between 18 and 60 years old who received the Ad26.COV2.S COVID-19 vaccine or a placebo. The CDR3 runs from the conserved cysteine through the conserved F or W. A D gene is named only where the DNA matches it firmly. A row's size may be missing; if present it is once, few, many or a size class.

d_gene	v_gene	abundance	j_gene	CDR3aa	CDR3nt
-	TRBV18	-	TRBJ2-1	CASSPASRTTSYNEQFF	TGTGCCAGCTCACCCGCCTCCCGGACGACCTCCTACAATGAGCAGTTCTTC
-	TRBV10-3	once	TRBJ2-2	CAISAGANGELFF	TGTGCCATCAGTGCAGGGGCTAACGGGGAGCTGTTTTTT
TRBD1	TRBV5-6	once	TRBJ2-6	CASSLVGQGAHGANVLTF	TGTGCCAGCAGCTTGGTGGGACAGGGGGCGCATGGGGCCAACGTCCTGACTTTC
-	TRBV28	-	TRBJ1-6	CASSLAWGRVNSSYNSPLHF	TGTGCCAGCAGTTTGGCGTGGGGAAGAGTTAATAGCTCCTATAATTCACCCCTCCACTTT
-	TRBV7-2	-	TRBJ2-7	CASSTTGRSYEQYF	TGTGCCAGCAGCACCACGGGACGCTCCTACGAGCAGTACTTC
-	TRBV6-2/TRBV6-3	-	TRBJ2-7	CASSYTRGYEQYF	TGTGCCAGCAGTTACACCAGGGGCTACGAGCAGTACTTC
TRBD2	TRBV6-5	few	TRBJ2-3	CASSYGTSDTDTQYF	TGTGCCAGCAGTTACGGGACTAGCGACACAGATACGCAGTATTTT
-	TRBV19	-	TRBJ2-2	CASSIQTASPRTGELFF	TGTGCCAGTAGTATACAAACGGCTAGTCCTCGTACCGGGGAGCTGTTTTTT
TRBD2	TRBV11-1	-	TRBJ2-7	CASSQGLDRFEQYF	TGTGCCAGCAGCCAAGGACTAGACCGTTTCGAGCAGTACTTC
TRBD2	TRBV30	-	TRBJ2-3	CAWTSGSTDTQYF	TGTGCCTGGACTAGCGGGAGCACAGATACGCAGTATTTT
TRBD1	TRBV6-4	-	TRBJ1-3	CASIIRTGLHSSGNTIYF	TGTGCCAGCATCATAAGGACAGGACTCCACAGCTCTGGAAACACCATATATTTT